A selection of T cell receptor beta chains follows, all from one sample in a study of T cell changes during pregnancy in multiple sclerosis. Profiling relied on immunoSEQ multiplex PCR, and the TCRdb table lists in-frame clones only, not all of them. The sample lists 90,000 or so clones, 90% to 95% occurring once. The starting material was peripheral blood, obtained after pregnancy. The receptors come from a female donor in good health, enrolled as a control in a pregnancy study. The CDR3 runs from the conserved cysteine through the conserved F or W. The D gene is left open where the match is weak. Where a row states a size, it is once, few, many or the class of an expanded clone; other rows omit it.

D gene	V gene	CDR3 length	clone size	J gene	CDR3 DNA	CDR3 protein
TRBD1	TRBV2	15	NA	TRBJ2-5	TGTGCCAGCAGTGACCAAATGACAGGGGAAGAGACCCAGTACTTC	CASSDQMTGEETQYF
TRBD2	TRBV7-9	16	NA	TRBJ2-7	TGTGCCAGCAGCTCAATTAGCGGGAGAGCAAACTACGAGCAGTACTTC	CASSSISGRANYEQYF
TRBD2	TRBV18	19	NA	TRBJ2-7	TGTGCCAGCTCACCAGCGGGCCTAGCGGGGCTTCACAGCTCCTACGAGCAGTACTTC	CASSPAGLAGLHSSYEQYF
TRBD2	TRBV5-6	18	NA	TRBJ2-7	TGTGCCAGCAGCCCGCCTTATTCTAGCGGGAGGGCCAGGTCCGAGCAGTACTTC	CASSPPYSSGRARSEQYF
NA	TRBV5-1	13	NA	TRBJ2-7	TGCGCCAGCAGCTCGGAACGGAGGGACGAGCAGTACTTC	CASSSERRDEQYF
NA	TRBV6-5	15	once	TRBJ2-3	TGTGCCAGCAGTCCCCCAGGGAGGTCATCAGATACGCAGTATTTT	CASSPPGRSSDTQYF
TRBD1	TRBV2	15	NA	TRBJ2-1	TGTGCCAGCGATAATAGGACAGGCGGCAGCAATGAGCAGTTCTTC	CASDNRTGGSNEQFF
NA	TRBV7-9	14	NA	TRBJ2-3	TGTGCCAGCAGCGAAACACTAGCTACAGATACGCAGTATTTT	CASSETLATDTQYF
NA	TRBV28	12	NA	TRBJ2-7	TGTGCCAGCACGGCAGGATCCTACGAGCAGTACTTC	CASTAGSYEQYF
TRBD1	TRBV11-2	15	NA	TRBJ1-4	TGTGCCAGCAGCTTAGATGCCAGGGGGAACGAAAAACTGTTTTTT	CASSLDARGNEKLFF
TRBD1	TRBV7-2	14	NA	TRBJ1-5	TGTGCCAGCAGCGGGACAGGGGGCCCTCAGCCCCAGCATTTT	CASSGTGGPQPQHF
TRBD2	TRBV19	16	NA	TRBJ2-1	TGTGCCAGTCGCCGGGGGGGACTTCCAGATGGGGATGAGCAGTTCTTC	CASRRGGLPDGDEQFF
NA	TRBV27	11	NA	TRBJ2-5	TGTGCCAGCAAGGGGGAAGAGACCCAGTACTTC	CASKGEETQYF
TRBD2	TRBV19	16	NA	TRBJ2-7	TGTGCCAGTAGTGCGGGACTAGCGGGAGGCTCCTACGAGCAGTACTTC	CASSAGLAGGSYEQYF
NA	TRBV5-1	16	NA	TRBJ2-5	TGCGCCAGCAGCTCAGGACCCACAGGGTTTCAAGAGACCCAGTACTTC	CASSSGPTGFQETQYF
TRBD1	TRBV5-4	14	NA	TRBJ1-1	TGTGCCAGCAGCGGACAGGGGGGGGACACTGAAGCTTTCTTT	CASSGQGGDTEAFF
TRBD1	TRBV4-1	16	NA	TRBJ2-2	TGCGCCAGCAGCCAAGAGGGGACAGGGAACACCGGGGAGCTGTTTTTT	CASSQEGTGNTGELFF
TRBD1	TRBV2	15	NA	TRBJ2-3	TGTGCCAGCAGTGCCGGGACAGCGGGCACAGATACGCAGTATTTT	CASSAGTAGTDTQYF
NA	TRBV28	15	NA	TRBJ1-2	TGTGCCAGCAGTCCCGGGGGAGAGAAGAACTATGGCTACACCTTC	CASSPGGEKNYGYTF
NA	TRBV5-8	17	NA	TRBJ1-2	TGTGCCAGCAGCTTGGGAGGGGATTTGGACTACGACTATGGCTACACCTTC	CASSLGGDLDYDYGYTF
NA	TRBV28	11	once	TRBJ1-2	TGTGCCAGCAGTTCCCAGTATGGCTACACCTTC	CASSSQYGYTF
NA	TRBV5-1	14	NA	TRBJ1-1	TGCGCCAGCAGCTTGGAGGGAGCGAACACTGAAGCTTTCTTT	CASSLEGANTEAFF
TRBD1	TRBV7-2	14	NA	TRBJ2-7	TGTGCCAGCAGTCTCCGACAGGGTTCCTACGAGCAGTACTTC	CASSLRQGSYEQYF
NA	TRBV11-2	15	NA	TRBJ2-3	TGTGCCAGCAGCTTGGAAGGACAGCGAACAGATACGCAGTATTTT	CASSLEGQRTDTQYF
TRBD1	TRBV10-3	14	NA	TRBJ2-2	TGTGCCATCACGGGGACAGGGATCACCGGGGAGCTGTTTTTT	CAITGTGITGELFF
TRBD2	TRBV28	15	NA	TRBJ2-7	TGTGCCAGCAGTTTGGAGCGGGAGGGATCCTACGAGCAGTACTTC	CASSLEREGSYEQYF
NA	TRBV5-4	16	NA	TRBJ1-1	TGTGCCAGCAGCTTGGGGCCGGGACATATGAACACTGAAGCTTTCTTT	CASSLGPGHMNTEAFF
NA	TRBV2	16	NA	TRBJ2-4	TGTGCCAGCAGTGAAGCGGAGGGAACCGCCAAAAACATTCAGTACTTC	CASSEAEGTAKNIQYF
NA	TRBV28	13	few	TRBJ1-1	TGTGCCAGCACCGTTCAGGGCTACTCAAAAGCTTTCTTT	CASTVQGYSKAFF
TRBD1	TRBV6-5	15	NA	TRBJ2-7	TGTGCCAGCAGTCGGACAGGAATGGGGAACTACGAGCAGTACTTC	CASSRTGMGNYEQYF
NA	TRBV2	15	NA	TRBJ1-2	TGTGCCAGCGCCTACTCAGGAGGTGGCCCCGGTGGCTACACCTTC	CASAYSGGGPGGYTF
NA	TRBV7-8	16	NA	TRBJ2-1	TGTGCCAGCTTGAACCGAAGGTCGGGATACTACAATGAGCAGTTCTTC	CASLNRRSGYYNEQFF
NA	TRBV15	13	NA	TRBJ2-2	TGTGCCACCAGCAGATCGGGCACCGGGGAGCTGTTTTTT	CATSRSGTGELFF
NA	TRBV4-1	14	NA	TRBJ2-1	TGCGCCAGCAGCCGTCCTAGCCCCTACAATGAGCAGTTCTTC	CASSRPSPYNEQFF
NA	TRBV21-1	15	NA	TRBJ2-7	TGTGCCAGCAGCAACAGCCGGGACAGGGGTTACGAGCAGTACTTC	CASSNSRDRGYEQYF
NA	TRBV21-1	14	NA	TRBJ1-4	TGTGCCAGCAGCATACAGGAGAATAATGAAAAACTGTTTTTT	CASSIQENNEKLFF
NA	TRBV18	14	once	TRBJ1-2	TGTGCCAGCTCACTCCAGGTGGAAGGGAGTGGCTACACCTTC	CASSLQVEGSGYTF
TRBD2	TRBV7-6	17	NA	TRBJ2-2	TGTGCCAGCAGCTTAGACAGACTAGCGGGAGACACCGGGGAGCTGTTTTTT	CASSLDRLAGDTGELFF
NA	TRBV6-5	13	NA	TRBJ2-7	TGTGCCAGCGGGGCGGGGGCCTCCTACGAGCAGTACTTC	CASGAGASYEQYF
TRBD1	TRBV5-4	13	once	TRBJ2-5	TGTGCCAGCAGCTTGCGACAGGGAGAGACCCAGTACTTC	CASSLRQGETQYF
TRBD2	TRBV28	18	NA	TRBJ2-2	TGTGCCAGCAGTCCGGGACTAGCGGGAGGGCCGGGCACCGGGGAGCTGTTTTTT	CASSPGLAGGPGTGELFF
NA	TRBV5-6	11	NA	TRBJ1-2	TGTGCCAGCAGGCTAGAGAGTGGCTACACCTTC	CASRLESGYTF
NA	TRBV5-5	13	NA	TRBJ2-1	TGTGCCAGCAGCCTGACTAGTTACAATGAGCAGTTCTTC	CASSLTSYNEQFF
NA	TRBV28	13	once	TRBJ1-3	TGTGCCAGCAGTTCCCCGTTTGGAAACACCATATATTTT	CASSSPFGNTIYF
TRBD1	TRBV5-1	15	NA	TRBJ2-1	TGCGCCAGCAGCTTTTTGACAGGGTTGAACAATGAGCAGTTCTTC	CASSFLTGLNNEQFF
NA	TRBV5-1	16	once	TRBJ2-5	TGCGCCAGCAGCTCCCCTTCTGATTGGGAGCGGGAGACCCAGTACTTC	CASSSPSDWERETQYF
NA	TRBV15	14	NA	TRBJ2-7	TGTGCCACCAGCAGAGGTGAGAGGGTGGGCGAGCAGTACTTC	CATSRGERVGEQYF
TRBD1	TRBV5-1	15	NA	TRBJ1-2	TGCGCCAGCAGCCCGGGTGCAGGGGGCGCCTATGGCTACACCTTC	CASSPGAGGAYGYTF
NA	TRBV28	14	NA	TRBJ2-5	TGTGCCAGCAGTTTAAGCCCACTAAGGGAGACCCAGTACTTC	CASSLSPLRETQYF
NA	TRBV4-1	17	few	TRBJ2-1	TGCGCCAGCAGCCAAGATCAAGCCAGGGGGGCCTACAATGAGCAGTTCTTC	CASSQDQARGAYNEQFF